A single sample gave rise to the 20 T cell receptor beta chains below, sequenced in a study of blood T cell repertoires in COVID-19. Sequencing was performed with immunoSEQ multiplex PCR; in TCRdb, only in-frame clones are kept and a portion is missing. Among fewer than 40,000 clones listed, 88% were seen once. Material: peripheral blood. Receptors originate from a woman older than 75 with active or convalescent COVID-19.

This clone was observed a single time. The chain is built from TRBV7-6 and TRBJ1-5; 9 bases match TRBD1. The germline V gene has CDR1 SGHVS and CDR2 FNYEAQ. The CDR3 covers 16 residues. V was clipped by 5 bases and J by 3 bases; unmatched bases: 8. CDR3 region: CASSLGTGRLNQPQHF. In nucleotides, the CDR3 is TGTGCCAGCAGCCTAGGGACAGGGAGACTCAATCAGCCCCAGCATTTT.

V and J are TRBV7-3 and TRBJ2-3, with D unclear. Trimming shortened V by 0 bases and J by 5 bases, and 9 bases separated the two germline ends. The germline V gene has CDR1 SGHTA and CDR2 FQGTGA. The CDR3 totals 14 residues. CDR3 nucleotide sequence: TGTGCCAGCAGCTTAACCGGGTCCCTAGATACGCAGTATTTT. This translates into CASSLTGSLDTQYF.

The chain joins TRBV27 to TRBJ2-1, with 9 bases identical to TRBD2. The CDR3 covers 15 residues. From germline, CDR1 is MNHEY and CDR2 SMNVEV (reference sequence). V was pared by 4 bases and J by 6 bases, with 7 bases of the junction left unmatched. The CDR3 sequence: CASSSFSGGGNEQFF. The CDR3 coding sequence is TGTGCCAGCAGTTCCTTTAGCGGGGGTGGCAATGAGCAGTTCTTC.

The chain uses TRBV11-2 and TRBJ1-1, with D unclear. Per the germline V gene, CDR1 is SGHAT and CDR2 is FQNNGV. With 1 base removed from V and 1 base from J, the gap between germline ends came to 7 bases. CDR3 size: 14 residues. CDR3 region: CASSLAGRNTEAFF. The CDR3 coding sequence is TGTGCCAGCAGCTTAGCTGGTAGGAACACTGAAGCTTTCTTT.

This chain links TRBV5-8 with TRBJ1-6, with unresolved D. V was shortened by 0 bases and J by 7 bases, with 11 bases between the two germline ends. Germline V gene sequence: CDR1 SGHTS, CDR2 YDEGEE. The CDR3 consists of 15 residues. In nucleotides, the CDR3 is TGTGCCAGCAGCTTGGGTTCGGGGAAGAATTCACCCCTCCACTTT. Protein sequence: CASSLGSGKNSPLHF.

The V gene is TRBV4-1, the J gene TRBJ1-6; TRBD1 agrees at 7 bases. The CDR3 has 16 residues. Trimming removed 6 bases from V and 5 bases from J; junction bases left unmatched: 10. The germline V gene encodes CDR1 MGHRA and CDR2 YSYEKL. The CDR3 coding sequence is TGCGCCAGCAGACCACACAGGGGCCAGGATAATTCACCCCTCCACTTT. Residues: CASRPHRGQDNSPLHF.

DNA for the CDR3: TGTGCCAGCAGCTTAGGAAACGGGAATTCACCCCTCCACTTT. Its protein product is CASSLGNGNSPLHF. This chain connects TRBV13 to TRBJ1-6, with D hard to call. This CDR3 spans 14 amino acids. The germline V and J ends were trimmed by 0 bases and 7 bases, with 7 bases remaining between them. Germline assignment: CDR1 PRHDT and CDR2 FYEKMQ (reference sequence). The full variable domain, with the rest looked up from reference TRBV13 and TRBJ1-6, is AAGVIQSPRHLIKEKRETATLKCYPIPRHDTVYWYQQGPGQDPQFLISFYEKMQSDKGSIPDRFSAQQFSDYHSELNMSSLELGDSALYFCASSLGNGNSPLHFGNGTRLTVT.

The CDR3 DNA reads TGTGCCAGCAGCGTAGGAAGGGAGTACTCTGGAAACACCATATATTTT. Amino acid sequence: CASSVGREYSGNTIYF. V usage is TRBV9 and J usage is TRBJ1-3; D gene unclear. Germline V gene sequence: CDR1 SGDLS, CDR2 YYNGEE. The CDR3 is made up of 16 amino acids. The V and J ends lost 0 bases and 0 bases respectively, with 10 bases between them.

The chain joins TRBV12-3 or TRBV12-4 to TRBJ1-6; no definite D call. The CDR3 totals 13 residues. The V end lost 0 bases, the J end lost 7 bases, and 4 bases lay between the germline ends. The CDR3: CASSLAQNSPLHF. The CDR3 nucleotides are TGTGCCAGCAGTTTAGCGCAGAATTCACCCCTCCACTTT.

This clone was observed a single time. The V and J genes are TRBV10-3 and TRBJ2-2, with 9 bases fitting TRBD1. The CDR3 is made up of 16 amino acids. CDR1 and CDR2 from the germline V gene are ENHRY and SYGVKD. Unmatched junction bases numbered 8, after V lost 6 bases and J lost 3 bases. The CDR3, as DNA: TGTGCCATCAGGTCCGGGACAGGGTTCGACACCGGGGAGCTGTTTTTT. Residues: CAIRSGTGFDTGELFF.

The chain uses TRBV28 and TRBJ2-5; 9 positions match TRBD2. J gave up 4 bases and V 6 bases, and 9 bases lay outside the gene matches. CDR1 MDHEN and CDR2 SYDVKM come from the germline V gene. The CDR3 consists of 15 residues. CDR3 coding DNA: TGTGCCAGCAGGGCTAGCGGGGTAGGCGGAGAGACCCAGTACTTC. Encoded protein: CASRASGVGGETQYF.

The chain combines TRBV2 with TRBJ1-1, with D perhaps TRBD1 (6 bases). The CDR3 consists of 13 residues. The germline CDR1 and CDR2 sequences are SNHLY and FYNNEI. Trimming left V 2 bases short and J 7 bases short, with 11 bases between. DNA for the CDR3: TGTGCCAGCAGTGAACGGGACAAGGGTGAAGCTTTCTTT. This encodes CASSERDKGEAFF.

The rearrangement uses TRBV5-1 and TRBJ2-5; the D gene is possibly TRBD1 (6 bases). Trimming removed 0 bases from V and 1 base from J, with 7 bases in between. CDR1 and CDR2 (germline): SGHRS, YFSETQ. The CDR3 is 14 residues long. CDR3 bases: TGCGCCAGCAGCTTGGGGGACATCCAAGAGACCCAGTACTTC. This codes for CASSLGDIQETQYF. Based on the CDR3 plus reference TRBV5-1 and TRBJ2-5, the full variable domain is KAGVTQTPRYLIKTRGQQVTLSCSPISGHRSVSWYQQTPGQGLQFLFEYFSETQRNKGNFPGRFSGRQFSNSRSEMNVSTLELGDSALYLCASSLGDIQETQYFGPGTRLLVL.

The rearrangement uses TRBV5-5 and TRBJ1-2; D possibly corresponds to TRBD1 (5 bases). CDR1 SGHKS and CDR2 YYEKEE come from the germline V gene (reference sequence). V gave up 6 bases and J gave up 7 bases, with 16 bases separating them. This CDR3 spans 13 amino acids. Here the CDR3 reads CASNVPGGAGYTF. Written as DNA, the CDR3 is TGTGCCAGCAACGTCCCGGGGGGAGCTGGCTACACCTTC.

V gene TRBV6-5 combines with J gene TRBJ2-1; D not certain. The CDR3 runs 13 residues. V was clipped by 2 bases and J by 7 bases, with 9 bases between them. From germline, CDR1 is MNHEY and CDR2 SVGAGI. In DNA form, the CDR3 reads TGTGCCAGCAGTTACACCGGTCTGAATGAGCAGTTCTTC. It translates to CASSYTGLNEQFF.

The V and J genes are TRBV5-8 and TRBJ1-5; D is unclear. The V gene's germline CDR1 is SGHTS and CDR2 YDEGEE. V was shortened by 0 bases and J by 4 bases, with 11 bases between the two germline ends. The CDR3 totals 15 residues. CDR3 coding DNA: TGTGCCAGCAGCTTGGTTATGGTCAGTAATCAGCCCCAGCATTTT. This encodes CASSLVMVSNQPQHF.

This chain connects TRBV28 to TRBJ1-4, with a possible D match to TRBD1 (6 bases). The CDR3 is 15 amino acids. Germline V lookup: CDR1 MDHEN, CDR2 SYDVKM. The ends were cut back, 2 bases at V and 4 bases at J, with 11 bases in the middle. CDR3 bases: TGTGCCAGCAGTTTACAGTGGGGGCTTAATGAAAAACTGTTTTTT. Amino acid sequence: CASSLQWGLNEKLFF.

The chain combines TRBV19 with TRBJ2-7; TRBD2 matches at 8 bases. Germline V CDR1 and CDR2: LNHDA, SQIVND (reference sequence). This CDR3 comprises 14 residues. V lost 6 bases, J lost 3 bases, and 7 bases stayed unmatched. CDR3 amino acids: CASRAGGLRYEQYF. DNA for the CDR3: TGTGCCAGTAGGGCGGGGGGACTCCGCTACGAGCAGTACTTC.

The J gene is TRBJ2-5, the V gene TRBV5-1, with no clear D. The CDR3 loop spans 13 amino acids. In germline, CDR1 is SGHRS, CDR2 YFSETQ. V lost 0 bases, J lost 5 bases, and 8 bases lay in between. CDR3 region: CASSLGHFETQYF. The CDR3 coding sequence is TGCGCCAGCAGCTTGGGACATTTCGAGACCCAGTACTTC. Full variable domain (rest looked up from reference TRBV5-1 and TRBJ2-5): KAGVTQTPRYLIKTRGQQVTLSCSPISGHRSVSWYQQTPGQGLQFLFEYFSETQRNKGNFPGRFSGRQFSNSRSEMNVSTLELGDSALYLCASSLGHFETQYFGPGTRLLVL.

The CDR3 loop reads CATRRGNTEAFF. The CDR3 nucleotides are TGTGCCACTCGCCGGGGGAACACTGAAGCTTTCTTT. This chain connects TRBV6-5 to TRBJ1-1; unclear D gene. V was pared by 10 bases and J by 1 base, with 10 bases between. Germline V CDR1 and CDR2: MNHEY, SVGAGI. The CDR3 is made up of 12 amino acids.